The 8 T cell receptor beta chains presented below share a single source sample, sequenced in a study of cytomegalovirus exposure and HLA in healthy donors. Assay: immunoSEQ multiplex PCR; the TCRdb copy retains only in-frame clones and omits some. The sample comprises 45,000 to 65,000 clones, roughly 87% of which are singletons, and roughly 15% rests with the top ten. Material for sequencing was PBMCs. The receptors here all came from a woman between 18 and 29 years old in good health and CMV-seronegative.

The V and J genes are TRBV18 and TRBJ1-3, with 9 bases aligning to TRBD1. V dropped 5 bases and J dropped 4; count of bases not matched to a gene: 6. From germline, CDR1 is KGHSH and CDR2 LQKENI. The CDR3 is 15 amino acids. The CDR3 region has the DNA TGTGCCAGCTCAACCGGGACAGGGTTCGGAAACACCATATATTTT. Translated: CASSTGTGFGNTIYF.

This clone was seen more than once but under ten times. The chain employs TRBV29-1 and TRBJ1-5, with a weak D call TRBD1 (5 bases). The CDR3 runs to 13 residues. The V and J ends lost 4 bases and 4 bases respectively, with 11 bases between them. Germline CDR1 reads SQVTM; CDR2 reads ANQGSEA. CDR3 residues: CSVAPGNNQPQHF. The CDR3 nucleotides are TGCAGCGTTGCCCCAGGGAATAATCAGCCCCAGCATTTT.

This clone has just a few counts. The rearrangement links TRBV5-1 to TRBJ2-7; 8 bases are shared with TRBD2. The CDR3 spans 14 residues. V lost 7 bases to trimming and J lost 5 bases; unmatched junction nucleotides: 11. Germline V gene lookup returns CDR1 SGHRS and CDR2 YFSETQ. The CDR3 DNA sequence: TGCGCCAGCCAGCGGGAGACCCCCTACCACGAGCAGTACTTC. It is translated as CASQRETPYHEQYF.

The V call is TRBV28, the J call TRBJ2-7; TRBD1 matches 12 bases. The CDR3 sequence is 16 residues long. With V trimmed by 1 base and J by 5 bases, 6 bases remained unmatched. In germline, CDR1 is MDHEN, CDR2 SYDVKM. The chain's CDR3 is CASSLSWGQGANEQYF. DNA of the CDR3: TGTGCCAGCAGTTTATCTTGGGGACAGGGGGCGAACGAGCAGTACTTC.

This chain connects TRBV7-3 to TRBJ2-2; 8 positions agree with TRBD2. The CDR3 spans 16 residues. Germline V gives CDR1 SGHTA, CDR2 FQGTGA. After removal of 3 bases from V and 0 bases from J, the junction contained 3 bases not matched to a gene. CDR3 bases: TGTGCCAGCAGCTTCACTAGCGGCCCGAACACCGGGGAGCTGTTTTTT. Protein sequence: CASSFTSGPNTGELFF.

This clone was seen only a few times. This chain links TRBV19 with TRBJ1-2; D is unclear. Germline CDR1 reads LNHDA; CDR2 reads SQIVND (reference sequence). The CDR3 contains 15 residues. The V end was cut by 3 bases, the J end by 5 bases, with 16 bases between. DNA of the CDR3: TGTGCCAGTAGTATGGATGAGGCCGCCGTATATGGCTACACCTTC. This translates into CASSMDEAAVYGYTF.

The genes are TRBV6-5 and TRBJ2-7, with 11 bases that match TRBD2. The CDR3 loop spans 14 amino acids. Germline CDR1 MNHEY, CDR2 SVGAGI. After removal of 0 bases from V and 5 bases from J, the junction contained 0 bases not matched to a gene. CDR3 in amino acids: CASSYSTSGNEQYF. DNA for the CDR3: TGTGCCAGCAGTTACTCGACTAGCGGGAACGAGCAGTACTTC.

The chain employs TRBV27 and TRBJ1-1, with 7 bases aligning to TRBD1. The germline V gene encodes CDR1 MNHEY and CDR2 SMNVEV (reference sequence). J lost 1 base, V lost 3 bases, and 5 bases had no gene match. The CDR3 has 15 residues. In nucleotides, the CDR3 is TGTGCCAGCAGTTTGTTCAGGGGGAGGAACACTGAAGCTTTCTTT. Its translation: CASSLFRGRNTEAFF.